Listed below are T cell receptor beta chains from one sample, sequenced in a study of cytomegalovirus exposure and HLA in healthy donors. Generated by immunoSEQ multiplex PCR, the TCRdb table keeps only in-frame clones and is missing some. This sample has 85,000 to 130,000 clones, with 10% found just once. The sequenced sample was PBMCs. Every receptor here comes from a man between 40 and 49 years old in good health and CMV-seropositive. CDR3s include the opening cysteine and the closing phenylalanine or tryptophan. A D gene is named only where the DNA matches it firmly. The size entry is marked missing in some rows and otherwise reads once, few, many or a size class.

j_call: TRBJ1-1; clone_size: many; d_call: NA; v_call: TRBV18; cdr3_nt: TGTGCCAGCTCACTCGACAGTTTCGCTGAAGCTTTCTTT; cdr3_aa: CASSLDSFAEAFF
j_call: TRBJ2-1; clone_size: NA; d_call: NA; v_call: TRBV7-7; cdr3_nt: TGTGCTAGCAGCCCAACTAGTTCCCCCTACAATGAGCAGTTCTTC; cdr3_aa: CASSPTSSPYNEQFF
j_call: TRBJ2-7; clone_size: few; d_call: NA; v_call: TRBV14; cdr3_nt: TGTGCCAGCAGCCTCCTAAGAAATAGCGTCTACGAGCAGTACTTC; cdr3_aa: CASSLLRNSVYEQYF
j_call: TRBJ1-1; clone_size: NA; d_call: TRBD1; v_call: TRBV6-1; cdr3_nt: TGTGCCAGCAGGGGACAGGGGGCGGGAGCTTTCTTT; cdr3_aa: CASRGQGAGAFF
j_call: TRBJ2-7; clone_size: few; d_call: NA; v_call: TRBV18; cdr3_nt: TGTGCCAGCTCACCGAATATAGAAACCTACGAGCAGTACTTC; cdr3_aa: CASSPNIETYEQYF
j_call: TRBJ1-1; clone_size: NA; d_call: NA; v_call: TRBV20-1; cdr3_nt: TGCAGTGCGATCGACAGGGAAGCTTTCTTT; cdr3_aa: CSAIDREAFF
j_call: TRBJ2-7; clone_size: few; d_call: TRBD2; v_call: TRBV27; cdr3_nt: TGTGCCAGCAGTTTAGGTGGACTAGCGGCTTACGAGCAGTACTTC; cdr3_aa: CASSLGGLAAYEQYF
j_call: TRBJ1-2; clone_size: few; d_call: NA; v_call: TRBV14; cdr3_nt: TGTGCCAGCAGCCTTCAGACAGGAATTTTCTATGGCTACACCTTC; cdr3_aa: CASSLQTGIFYGYTF
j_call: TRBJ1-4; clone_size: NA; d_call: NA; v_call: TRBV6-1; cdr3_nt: TGTGCCAGCAGTGAAGACAGGGAGACATACTCTAATGAAAAACTGTTTTTT; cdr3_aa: CASSEDRETYSNEKLFF
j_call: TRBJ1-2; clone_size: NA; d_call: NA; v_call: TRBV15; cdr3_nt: TGTGCCACCAGCAGAGGGGAGGGGCTGAACACCTTC; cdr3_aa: CATSRGEGLNTF
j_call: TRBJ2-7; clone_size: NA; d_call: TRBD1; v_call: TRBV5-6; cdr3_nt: TGTGCCAGCAGTTTACCACCGGGACAGGCCGATTACGAGCAGTACTTC; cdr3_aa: CASSLPPGQADYEQYF
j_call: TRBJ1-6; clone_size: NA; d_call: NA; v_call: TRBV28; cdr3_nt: TGTGCCAGCAATCCCGCGGTTAGGGGATCACCCCTCCACTTT; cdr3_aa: CASNPAVRGSPLHF
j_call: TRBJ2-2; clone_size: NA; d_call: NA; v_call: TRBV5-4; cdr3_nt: TGTGCCAGCAGCTTGTCAGGCGGGCTTAACACCGGGGAGCTGTTTTTT; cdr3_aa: CASSLSGGLNTGELFF
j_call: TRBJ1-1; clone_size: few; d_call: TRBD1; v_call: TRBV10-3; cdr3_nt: TGTGCCATCAGCCGGACAGGGAAAGGATCCACTGAAGCTTTCTTT; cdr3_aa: CAISRTGKGSTEAFF
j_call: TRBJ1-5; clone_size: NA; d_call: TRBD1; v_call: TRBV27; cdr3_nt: TGTGCCAGCAGTCCCGGGACAGGGAATAGCAATCAGCCCCAGCATTTT; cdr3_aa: CASSPGTGNSNQPQHF
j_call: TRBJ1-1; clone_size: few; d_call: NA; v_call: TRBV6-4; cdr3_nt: TGTGCCAGCAAATCATCAGGGAACACTGAAGCTTTCTTT; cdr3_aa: CASKSSGNTEAFF
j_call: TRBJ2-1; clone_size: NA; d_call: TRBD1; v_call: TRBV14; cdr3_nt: TGTGCCAGCAGCCTCGGGACAGGTTCCTACAATGAGCAGTTCTTC; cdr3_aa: CASSLGTGSYNEQFF
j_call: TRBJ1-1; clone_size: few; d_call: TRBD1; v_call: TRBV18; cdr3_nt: TGTGCCAGCTCACCACCCCCGGGGCAGGGGGGCAGCACCACTGAAGCTTTCTTT; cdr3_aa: CASSPPPGQGGSTTEAFF
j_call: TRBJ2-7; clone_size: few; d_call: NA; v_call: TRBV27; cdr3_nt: TGTGCCAGCAGTATATCGACAGGTACCTACGAGCAGTACTTC; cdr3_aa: CASSISTGTYEQYF
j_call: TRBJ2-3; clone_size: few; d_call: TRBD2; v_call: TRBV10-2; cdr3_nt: TGCGCCAGCAGTGGGAGTGGGACTAGCGGGACCCGCACAGATACGCAGTATTTT; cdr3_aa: CASSGSGTSGTRTDTQYF
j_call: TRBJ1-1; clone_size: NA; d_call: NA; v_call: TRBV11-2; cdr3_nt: TGTGCCAGCCCTCTCGACACTGAAGCTTTCTTT; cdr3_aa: CASPLDTEAFF
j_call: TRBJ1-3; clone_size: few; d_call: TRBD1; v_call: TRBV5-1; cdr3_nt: TGCGCCAGCAGCTCCGGCCGGGACAGGGGTAGGGGAAACACCATATATTTT; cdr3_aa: CASSSGRDRGRGNTIYF
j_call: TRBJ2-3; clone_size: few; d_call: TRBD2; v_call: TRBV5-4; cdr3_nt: TGTGCCAGCAGCTTAGAGCGGGATAGGGACACAGATACGCAGTATTTT; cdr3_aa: CASSLERDRDTDTQYF
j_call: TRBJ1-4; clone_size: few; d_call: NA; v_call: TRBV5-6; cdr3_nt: TGTGCCAGCAGCTTGAGGGGAATTAGGGAAAAACTGTTTTTT; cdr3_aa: CASSLRGIREKLFF